The following is a T cell receptor beta chain sequence with its context. The antigen it binds to is not known. Base quality data are lacking; no much larger clone is found one base away. TCRdb shows the sequencer as Illumina HiSeq 1500. Using fastp trimming at Q25 and MiXCR clonotype assembly, TCRdb reanalyzed the public sequencing data and kept in-frame beta chains. Rows merge per CDR3 protein into single entries with the most common DNA and genes. Present in this sample are 300,000 to 400,000 distinct CDR3 sequences, roughly 20% of which were seen just once. The ten largest clones take up around 8.6% of the sample. The data stem from a study of T cell repertoires in cytomegalovirus infection (dated by TCRdb to between 2018 and 2021). Regarding the research as a whole: Donor HLA type was relevant to the analysis, because carriage of CMV infection together with the matching HLA type was indicated by public TCR beta signatures.

Paper-wide results and their limitations: In the ex vivo response, HLA-C-restricted CMV-specific TCR beta clonotypes were dominant, and in two of eight donors the single most frequent clonotype came from this HLA-C-restricted group. In both this cohort and an independent cohort of 350 to 400 donors, the cumulative frequency of public TCR beta family members distinguished carriers of CMV infection plus the relevant HLA type.

The receptor was isolated from a human donor in good health (CMV status not recorded). Some clones in this sample may be carry-over from other donors' samples. The sequencing sample was made of PBMCs.

The encoded CDR3 is CASSLWVGTGGGDEQYF. The sequenced DNA is TGTGCCAGCAGTTTATGGGTCGGGACAGGGGGCGGGGACGAGCAGTACTTC. The chain joins TRBV28 to TRBJ2-7; a stretch of 12 junction bases matches TRBD1. Trimming leaves V shorter by 0 bases and J shorter by 5 bases, with the junction holding 8 bases beyond the gene matches. From the cysteine up to the phenylalanine, the CDR3 has a length of 17 residues. Only the CDR3 portion is preserved as DNA: 51 bases, with reading frame beginning at the first base. Taken from the germline V gene, the CDR1 and CDR2 loops are MDHEN and SYDVKM.